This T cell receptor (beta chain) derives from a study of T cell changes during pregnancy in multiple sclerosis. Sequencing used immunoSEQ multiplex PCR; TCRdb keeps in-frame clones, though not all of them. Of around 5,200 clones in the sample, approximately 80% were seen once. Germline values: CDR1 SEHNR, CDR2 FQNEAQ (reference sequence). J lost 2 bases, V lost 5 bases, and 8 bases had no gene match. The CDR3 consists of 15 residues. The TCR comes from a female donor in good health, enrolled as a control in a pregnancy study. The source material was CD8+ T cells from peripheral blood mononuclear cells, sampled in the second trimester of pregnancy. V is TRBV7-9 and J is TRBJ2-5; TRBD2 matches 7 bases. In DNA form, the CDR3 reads TGTGCCAGCAGCGCTAGGCGGGGGTCTCAAGAGACCCAGTACTTC. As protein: CASSARRGSQETQYF.